The clone carrying this T cell receptor beta chain was recorded a few times. Its antigen remains unidentified. The same CDR3 can be traced to other DNA sequences in this sample. These data originate in a study of T cell responses to AZD1222 COVID-19 vaccine. Whole-study findings and limits: Females made up more of the donors, who were largely white British, and clonal diversity may have come out too low.

Clones were sequenced by immunoSEQ multiplex PCR, and TCRdb holds only the in-frame ones, with some missing. The data hold 75,000 to 80,000 clones, with approximately 80% observed a single time. The receptor was derived from an adult who received the MenACWY meningococcal vaccine as a control. The sample in question was peripheral blood, obtained 28 days after the second dose of the MenACWY control vaccine.

DNA for the CDR3: TGTGCCAGCAGTTACCCCTGGGGTAATGAGCAGTTCTTC. Encoded protein: CASSYPWGNEQFF. The rearrangement uses TRBV6-2 or TRBV6-3 and TRBJ2-1; D remains ambiguous. Germline V gives CDR1 MNHEY, CDR2 SVGEGT. V lost 2 bases, J lost 7 bases, and 9 bases lay in between. There are 13 residues in the CDR3.